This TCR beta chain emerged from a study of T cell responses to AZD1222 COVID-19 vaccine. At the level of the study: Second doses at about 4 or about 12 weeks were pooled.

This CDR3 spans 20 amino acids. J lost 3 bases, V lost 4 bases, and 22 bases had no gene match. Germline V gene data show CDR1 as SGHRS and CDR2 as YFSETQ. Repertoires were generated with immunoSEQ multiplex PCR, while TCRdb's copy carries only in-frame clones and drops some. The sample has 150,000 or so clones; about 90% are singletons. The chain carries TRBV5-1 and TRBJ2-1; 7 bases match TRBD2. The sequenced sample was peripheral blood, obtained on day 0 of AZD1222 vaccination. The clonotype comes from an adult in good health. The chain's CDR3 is CASSRMGTISLAEDYNEQFF. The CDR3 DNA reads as TGCGCCAGCAGCCGGATGGGTACAATCAGCCTAGCGGAGGACTACAATGAGCAGTTCTTC.